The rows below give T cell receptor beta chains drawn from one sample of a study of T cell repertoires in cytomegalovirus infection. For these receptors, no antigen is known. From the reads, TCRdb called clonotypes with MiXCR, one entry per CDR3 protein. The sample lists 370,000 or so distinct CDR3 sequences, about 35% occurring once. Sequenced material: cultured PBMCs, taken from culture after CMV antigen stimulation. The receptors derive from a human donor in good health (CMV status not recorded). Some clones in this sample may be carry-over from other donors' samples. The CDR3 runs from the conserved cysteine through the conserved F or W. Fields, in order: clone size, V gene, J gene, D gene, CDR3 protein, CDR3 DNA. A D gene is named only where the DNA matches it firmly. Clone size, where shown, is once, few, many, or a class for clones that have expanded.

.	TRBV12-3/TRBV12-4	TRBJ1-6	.	CASSLVRFNSPLHF	TGTGCCAGCAGTTTGGTCCGCTTTAATTCACCCCTCCACTTT
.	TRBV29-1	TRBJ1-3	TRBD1	CSAGQGDGNTIYF	TGCAGCGCTGGGCAGGGGGATGGAAACACCATATATTTT
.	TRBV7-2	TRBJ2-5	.	CASSLEVGRGETQYF	TGTGCCAGCAGCTTAGAAGTGGGACGCGGAGAGACCCAGTACTTC
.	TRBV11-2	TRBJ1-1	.	CASSLVLQGSTEAFF	TGTGCCAGCAGCTTAGTCCTACAGGGTAGTACTGAAGCTTTCTTT
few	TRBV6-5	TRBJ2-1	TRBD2	CASYGSGRVNEQFF	TGTGCCAGCTACGGCAGCGGGAGGGTCAATGAGCAGTTCTTC
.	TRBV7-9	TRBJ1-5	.	CASSLSPGASNQSQHF	TGTGCCAGCAGCTTAAGTCCAGGGGCGAGCAATCAGTCCCAGCATTTT
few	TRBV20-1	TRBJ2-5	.	CSARVQAGATQYF	TGCAGTGCTAGGGTACAGGCGGGGGCGACCCAGTACTTC
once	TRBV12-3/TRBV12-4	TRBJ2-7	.	CASSLNGLSEQYF	TGTGCCAGCAGTTTAAATGGCCTCAGCGAGCAGTACTTC
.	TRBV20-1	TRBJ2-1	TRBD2	CSATGLAGPSSYNEQFF	TGCAGTGCAACGGGACTAGCGGGGCCAAGCTCCTACAATGAGCAGTTCTTC
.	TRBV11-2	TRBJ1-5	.	CASSSRGVGNQPQHF	TGTGCCAGCAGCTCCCGGGGGGTGGGCAATCAGCCCCAGCATTTT
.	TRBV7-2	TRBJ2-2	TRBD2	CASSSRLAGVLTGLSGELFF	TGTGCCAGCAGTTCTAGACTAGCGGGAGTTCTCACGGGGCTGTCCGGGGAGCTGTTTTTT
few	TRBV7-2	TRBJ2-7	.	CASSLRDKTYEQYF	TGTGCCAGCAGCTTACGGGACAAGACCTACGAGCAGTACTTC
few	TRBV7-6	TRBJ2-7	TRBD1	CASSPGQVEGEQYF	TGTGCCAGCAGCCCTGGACAGGTTGAGGGCGAGCAGTACTTC
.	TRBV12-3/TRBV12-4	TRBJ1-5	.	CASSPLRDGRENQPQHF	TGTGCCAGCAGTCCCCTTCGGGATGGGAGGGAGAATCAGCCCCAGCATTTT
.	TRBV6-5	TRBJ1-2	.	CASSYSREKGGYTF	TGTGCCAGCAGTTACTCGCGCGAGAAGGGCGGCTACACCTTC
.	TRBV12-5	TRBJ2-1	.	CASGGTGVYNEQFF	TGTGCTAGTGGTGGGACTGGGGTCTACAATGAGCAGTTCTTC
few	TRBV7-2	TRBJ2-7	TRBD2	CASSGGPAGVGEQYF	TGTGCCAGCAGCGGGGGGCCAGCGGGAGTAGGCGAGCAGTACTTC
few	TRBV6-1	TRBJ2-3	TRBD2	CASSTGTTLDTQYF	TGTGCCAGCAGTACCGGGACTACCCTTGATACGCAGTATTTT
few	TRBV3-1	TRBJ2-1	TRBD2	CASSRLAGDEQFF	TGTGCCAGCAGCCGACTAGCGGGAGATGAGCAGTTCTTC
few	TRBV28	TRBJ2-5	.	CASSFNERTQYF	TGTGCCAGCAGTTTTAACGAGAGGACCCAGTACTTC
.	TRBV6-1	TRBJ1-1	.	CASIPQGYTEAFF	TGTGCCAGCATACCGCAGGGCTACACTGAAGCTTTCTTT
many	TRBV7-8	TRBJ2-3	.	CASSLVQPTSTDTQYF	TGTGCCAGCAGCTTAGTCCAGCCCACTAGCACAGATACGCAGTATTTT
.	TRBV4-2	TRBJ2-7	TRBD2	CASSQEMGGRFYEQYF	TGTGCCAGCAGCCAAGAGATGGGCGGGAGGTTCTACGAGCAGTACTTC
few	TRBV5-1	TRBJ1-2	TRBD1	CASSRVGQGANYGYTF	TGCGCCAGCAGCCGGGTGGGACAGGGAGCCAACTATGGCTACACCTTC
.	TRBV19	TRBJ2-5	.	CASSIERASGTQYF	TGTGCCAGTAGTATAGAAAGAGCTTCCGGGACCCAGTACTTC
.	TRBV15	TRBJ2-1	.	CATSRAPRDSYNEQFF	TGTGCCACCAGCAGAGCCCCCCGGGACTCCTACAATGAGCAGTTCTTC
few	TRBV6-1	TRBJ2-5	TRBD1	CASRWDSARVGAQYF	TGTGCCAGCAGGTGGGACAGCGCCCGAGTCGGAGCCCAGTACTTC
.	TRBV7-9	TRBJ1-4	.	CASSLATPGSEKLFF	TGTGCCAGCAGCTTAGCGACCCCCGGCAGCGAAAAACTGTTTTTT
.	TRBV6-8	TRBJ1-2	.	CASSYADAYGYTF	TGTGCCAGCAGTTACGCGGACGCCTATGGCTACACCTTC
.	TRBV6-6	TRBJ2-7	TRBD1	CASSYGTGSGEQYF	TGTGCCAGCAGCTACGGGACAGGGTCGGGGGAGCAGTACTTC
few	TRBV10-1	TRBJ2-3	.	CASSEKIAPNRDTQYF	TGCGCCAGCAGTGAGAAGATAGCCCCAAATCGGGATACGCAGTATTTT
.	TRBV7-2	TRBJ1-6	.	CASSQQNSPLHF	TGTGCCAGCAGCCAACAGAATTCACCCCTCCACTTT